Listed here are 10 T cell receptor beta chains from one sample, sequenced in a study of blood T cells in healthy people across ages. Primed by a sample-barcoded 5' primer and a J-beta primer mix, a second PCR proceeded for 7 to 11 cycles. TCRdb used MiXCR to reprocess the 5' RACE reads, holding one entry per CDR3 protein. The table records about 1.4 million distinct CDR3 sequences, approximately 59% of them present only once. What was sequenced was blood. The receptors stem from a man between 18 and 35 years old in good health.

The chain joins TRBV29-1 to TRBJ2-7; unclear D gene. Germline values: CDR1 SQVTM, CDR2 ANQGSEA. Trimming stripped 3 bases from V and 2 bases from J, with 14 bases between. The CDR3 loop spans 14 amino acids. The CDR3 sequence is CSVEVEGTTYEQYF. The CDR3, as DNA: TGCAGCGTTGAGGTTGAAGGAACCACCTACGAGCAGTACTTC.

Only a few counts were recorded for this clonotype. The rearrangement links TRBV7-2 to TRBJ1-1; 11 bases agree with TRBD1. In germline, CDR1 is SGHTA, CDR2 FQGNSA. The CDR3 covers 14 residues. J lost 5 bases, V lost 3 bases, and 2 bases had no gene match. The CDR3 sequence: CASSFRDRGTEAFF. The CDR3, as DNA: TGTGCCAGCAGCTTCCGGGACAGGGGGACTGAAGCTTTCTTT.

J is TRBJ1-4 and V is TRBV5-5, with D hard to call. There are 15 residues in the CDR3. The V gene lost 7 bases and the J gene lost 1 base, with 14 bases spanning the gap. Germline lookup yields CDR1 SGHKS and CDR2 YYEKEE (reference sequence). The CDR3 nucleotides read TGTGCCAGCCGGACCAGCTTCTTAACTAATGAAAAACTGTTTTTT. Protein: CASRTSFLTNEKLFF.

This clonotype was seen only once. The chain uses TRBV7-9 and TRBJ2-5, with D tentatively TRBD2 (6 bases). Germline V gene data show CDR1 as SEHNR and CDR2 as FQNEAQ (reference sequence). CDR3 size: 18 residues. Trimming left V 0 bases short and J 4 bases short, with 21 bases between. The CDR3 DNA reads TGTGCCAGCAGCTTAGCGGACTACACATCGCGCGGGGCAGAGACCCAGTACTTC. Translating it yields CASSLADYTSRGAETQYF.

This chain's CDR3 is CASSQVSPWTQYF. The CDR3 region has the DNA TGTGCCAGCAGCCAAGTATCGCCGTGGACCCAGTACTTC. The genes are TRBV3-1 and TRBJ2-5; D not certain. CDR3 size: 13 residues. Germline V gene data show CDR1 as LGHDT and CDR2 as YNNKEL (reference sequence). The V gene lost 1 base and the J gene lost 7 bases, with 10 bases spanning the gap.

The genes are TRBV24-1 and TRBJ2-1; weak D call: TRBD1 (5 bases). Germline loops: CDR1 KGHDR, CDR2 SFDVKD. Trimming stripped 6 bases from V and 3 bases from J, with 11 bases between. This CDR3 has 14 amino acids. CDR3 sequence reads: CATSSRENYNEQFF. The CDR3 DNA follows: TGTGCCACCAGTTCCAGGGAAAACTACAATGAGCAGTTCTTC.

The table lists this clonotype with a few counts. This chain connects TRBV29-1 to TRBJ2-1, with 8 bases matching TRBD1. Losses at the gene ends were 7 bases for V and 4 bases for J; bases not matched to a gene: 6. CDR1 and CDR2 from the germline V gene are SQVTM and ANQGSEA. The CDR3 has 13 amino acids. The CDR3 coding sequence is TGCAGCGCGGGGACAGGACCTTACAATGAGCAGTTCTTC. The encoded protein is CSAGTGPYNEQFF.

The CDR3 sequence: CASSQDLFRTSGYTQYF. Here the CDR3 DNA reads TGCGCCAGCAGCCAAGATTTGTTTAGGACTAGCGGTTATACGCAGTATTTT. This rearrangement joins TRBV4-1 to TRBJ2-3, with 10 bases that match TRBD2. CDR1 is MGHRA and CDR2 is YSYEKL in the germline V gene. The CDR3 loop spans 17 amino acids. V was pared by 0 bases and J by 7 bases, with 10 bases of the junction left unmatched.

This clonotype has more than one count but fewer than ten. The CDR3 DNA sequence: TGTGCCACCAGCAGAGATCGTGGGGGGGTCTTCTACGAGCAGTACTTC. It specifies CATSRDRGGVFYEQYF. The chain employs TRBV15 and TRBJ2-7; 7 positions agree with TRBD2. CDR3 length: 16 amino acids. Germline CDR1 reads LNHNV; CDR2 reads YYDKDF (reference sequence). With 0 bases clipped from V and 3 bases from J, the junction kept 8 bases outside the gene matches.

V and J are TRBV15 and TRBJ2-3; 9 bases line up with TRBD2. V lost 3 bases, J lost 3 bases, and 7 bases stayed unmatched. This CDR3 is 16 amino acids long. Germline V gene sequence: CDR1 LNHNV, CDR2 YYDKDF (reference sequence). As DNA, the CDR3 is TGTGCCACCAGCAGGGGTAATAGCGGGGGAACAGATACGCAGTATTTT. It is translated as CATSRGNSGGTDTQYF.